This TCR beta chain was sequenced for a study of blood T cell repertoires in COVID-19. The protocol was immunoSEQ multiplex PCR, while the TCRdb copy is restricted to in-frame clones and leaves out a portion. The data show about 130,000 clones, around 80% seen once. Material: peripheral blood. The TCR originated in a human donor in a cohort sampled during active COVID-19.

CDR3 loop: CASSPSTGGRHYGYTF. As DNA, the CDR3 is TGTGCCAGCAGCCCAAGTACAGGGGGCCGCCACTATGGCTACACCTTC. The chain employs TRBV7-9 and TRBJ1-2, with 9 bases lining up with TRBD1. The CDR3 runs to 16 residues. The V gene end was trimmed by 5 bases and the J gene end by 3 bases; junction bases not matched to a gene: 10. Germline assignment: CDR1 SEHNR and CDR2 FQNEAQ (reference sequence).